This record concerns one TCR beta chain sequence. This CDR3 is built from 17 residues. V lost 3 bases and J lost 3, with 19 bases in between. Germline CDR1 and CDR2: LNHNV and YYDKDF (reference sequence). Together with a sample-barcoded 5' primer, a J-beta primer mix was included in a second PCR lasting about 6 to 12 cycles. TCRdb re-derived calls from the 5' RACE reads in MiXCR, one entry per CDR3 protein. There are roughly 800,000 distinct CDR3 sequences in the sample; roughly 64% occur only once, and roughly 22% lies in the top ten. The data were taken from a study of blood T cells in healthy people across ages.

Material for sequencing was blood. The chain joins TRBV15 to TRBJ2-3, with a possible D match to TRBD2 (6 bases). The clonotype was recovered from a man aged 30 to 45 in good health. The CDR3 loop is CATSRTSSAGRTDTQYF. The CDR3 bases are TGTGCCACCAGCAGGACCTCATCGGCGGGGAGAACAGATACGCAGTATTTT.